The 22 T cell receptor beta chains below were found in one sample sequenced in a study of immune characterization of retroperitoneal liposarcoma. TCRdb used MiXCR to reprocess the PCR reads, holding one entry per CDR3 protein. The table records approximately 10,000 distinct CDR3 sequences, about a quarter of them present only once. The sequencing sample was made of tumor tissue. Receptors were obtained from a female donor with retroperitoneal liposarcoma.

This clonotype appeared many times. V is TRBV6-1 and J is TRBJ1-2; TRBD1 aligns across 8 bases. This CDR3 is 13 amino acids long. The J segment lost 7 bases and the V segment lost 7 bases, leaving 8 bases of the junction unmatched. The germline V gene encodes CDR1 MNHNS and CDR2 SASEGT. DNA of the CDR3: TGTGCCAGCACTAAGACAGGGGAGGGTGGCTACACCTTC. Residues: CASTKTGEGGYTF.

At least ten counts were recorded for this clonotype. This chain joins TRBV12-3 or TRBV12-4 and TRBJ2-6; 10 bases fit TRBD1. There are 15 residues in the CDR3. Germline trimming cut 6 bases from V and 4 bases from J; bases unmatched to any gene: 3. The CDR3 bases are TGTGCCAGCAGGGGACAGGGGAGGGGGGCCAACGTCCTGACTTTC. Translating gives CASRGQGRGANVLTF.

By frequency in the sample, this clonotype is medium-sized. The rearrangement links TRBV6-1 to TRBJ2-3; TRBD2 matches 9 bases. CDR1 and CDR2 from the germline V gene are MNHNS and SASEGT. The J segment lost 6 bases and the V segment lost 6 bases, leaving 10 bases of the junction unmatched. The CDR3 is made up of 15 amino acids. The CDR3: CASRGLAGLADTQYF. The CDR3 DNA is TGTGCCAGCAGGGGGCTAGCGGGGCTGGCGGATACGCAGTATTTT.

By share of the sample, this clonotype is medium-sized. The chain uses TRBV6-1 and TRBJ1-2; TRBD1 might be the D (5 bases). V gave up 5 bases and J gave up 4 bases, with 20 bases separating them. Germline V gene lookup returns CDR1 MNHNS and CDR2 SASEGT. This CDR3 region has 16 residues. CDR3: CASSPSLLAGPYGYTF. In DNA, the CDR3 is TGTGCCAGCAGTCCCTCACTCCTGGCAGGGCCCTATGGCTACACCTTC.

This clonotype turned up a few times. The V and J genes are TRBV11-3 and TRBJ2-2; perhaps TRBD2 as D (5 bases). The CDR3 has 15 residues. Germline assignment: CDR1 SGHNT and CDR2 YENEEA. V lost 5 bases and J lost 2, with 12 bases in between. The CDR3 loop is CASSAPSGNTGELFF. Here the CDR3 DNA reads TGTGCCAGCAGCGCTCCGAGCGGCAACACCGGGGAGCTGTTTTTT.

By share, this clonotype ranks as medium-sized. This chain links TRBV6-1 with TRBJ2-1; D ambiguous. Germline-derived CDR1 and CDR2 are MNHNS and SASEGT. V shed 5 bases and J shed 13 bases, with 15 bases lying between them. This CDR3 has 12 amino acids. The CDR3 coding sequence is TGTGCCAGCAGTTATAACCAAGAGACCCAGTTCTTC. Amino acid sequence: CASSYNQETQFF.

V gene TRBV12-3 or TRBV12-4 combines with J gene TRBJ2-3, with TRBD2 identical over 13 bases. With 5 bases clipped from V and 4 bases from J, the junction kept 6 bases outside the gene matches. This CDR3 region has 16 residues. CDR3: CASSPGTSGISDTQYF. The CDR3 DNA reads as TGTGCCAGCAGTCCCGGGACTAGCGGGATCTCAGATACGCAGTATTTT.

V usage is TRBV11-3 and J usage is TRBJ2-2; D unresolved. Germline lookup yields CDR1 SGHNT and CDR2 YENEEA. The V and J ends lost 3 bases and 5 bases respectively, with 10 bases between them. The CDR3 has 14 residues. CDR3 in amino acids: CASSFYATTGELFF. CDR3 bases: TGTGCCAGCAGCTTTTACGCAACTACCGGGGAGCTGTTTTTT.

The chain has TRBV12-3 or TRBV12-4 and TRBJ1-4; D is perhaps TRBD1 (5 bases). The CDR3 length is 12 residues. The V gene lost 6 bases and the J gene lost 7 bases, with 9 bases spanning the gap. The CDR3: CASSPGSEKLFF. DNA of the CDR3: TGTGCCAGCAGCCCAGGGAGTGAAAAACTGTTTTTT.

This clonotype has a handful of counts. The gene calls are TRBV6-1 and TRBJ1-2; D is possibly TRBD1 (5 bases). The germline V gene encodes CDR1 MNHNS and CDR2 SASEGT. The CDR3 is made up of 14 amino acids. Trimming took 0 bases from V and 3 from J, leaving 8 bases between them. CDR3 sequence (DNA): TGTGCCAGCAGTGAAGCGGGGGGGGACTATGGCTACACCTTC. This codes for CASSEAGGDYGYTF.

This clonotype is categorized as medium-sized (0.01 to 0.1%). The genes are TRBV27 and TRBJ2-3; D not certain. Germline V gene lookup returns CDR1 MNHEY and CDR2 SMNVEV (reference sequence). The CDR3 runs to 15 residues. The V end was cut by 2 bases, the J end by 1 base, with 10 bases between. CDR3 nucleotide sequence: TGTGCCAGCAGTTTAATGGGGTATGGCACAGATACGCAGTATTTT. It specifies CASSLMGYGTDTQYF.

This clonotype was observed a few times. The chain joins TRBV7-2 to TRBJ2-3; 12 bases are a match to TRBD2. The CDR3 is made up of 15 amino acids. Losses at the gene ends were 2 bases for V and 4 bases for J; bases not matched to a gene: 1. The germline gives CDR1 SGHTA, CDR2 FQGNSA. The CDR3 nucleotides are TGTGCCAGCAGCTTACTAGCGGGGGGGCCAGATACGCAGTATTTT. Its translation: CASSLLAGGPDTQYF. The entire variable domain, with the rest obtained from reference TRBV7-2 and TRBJ2-3, is as follows: GAGVSQSPSNKVTEKGKDVELRCDPISGHTALYWYRQSLGQGLEFLIYFQGNSAPDKSGLPSDRFSAERTGGSVSTLTIQRTQQEDSAVYLCASSLLAGGPDTQYFGPGTRLTVL.

With regard to this clonotype: A much bigger clone sits one base away, suggesting this may be a read error. The V call is TRBV6-9, the J call TRBJ2-1; D unresolved. CDR1 is MNHGY and CDR2 is SVAAGI in the germline V gene. The CDR3 contains 15 residues. V gave up 6 bases and J gave up 13 bases, with 25 bases separating them. The CDR3: CASSPKGWAKNIQFF. The CDR3 DNA is TGTGCCAGCAGCCCCAAGGGTTGGGCCAAAAACATTCAGTTCTTC.

This clonotype has at least ten counts. The V call is TRBV7-2, the J call TRBJ2-6; D uncertain. Germline V gives CDR1 SGHTA, CDR2 FQGNSA. The CDR3 length is 13 residues. Trimming cost V 5 bases and J 6 bases, with 8 bases left between them. The DNA of the CDR3 is TGTGCCAGCAGCACCGGCCCGGCCAACGTCCTGACTTTC. Translation gives CASSTGPANVLTF. Drawing the rest from reference TRBV7-2 and TRBJ2-6, the complete variable domain is GAGVSQSPSNKVTEKGKDVELRCDPISGHTALYWYRQSLGQGLEFLIYFQGNSAPDKSGLPSDRFSAERTGGSVSTLTIQRTQQEDSAVYLCASSTGPANVLTFGAGSRLTVL.

In this sample, this clonotype turned up many times. This sequence joins TRBV7-8 and TRBJ2-3; D is uncertain. Trimming cost V 5 bases and J 5 bases, with 8 bases left between them. CDR1 is SGHVS and CDR2 is FQNEAQ in the germline V gene. This CDR3 is 12 amino acids long. The CDR3 protein is CASSLLRDTQYF. The CDR3 region has the DNA TGTGCCAGCAGCCTTCTCAGAGATACGCAGTATTTT.

This clonotype is termed medium-sized. The chain joins TRBV12-5 to TRBJ2-5, with D unclear. CDR1 LGHNT and CDR2 FRNRAP come from the germline V gene. V was clipped by 4 bases and J by 5 bases, with 17 bases between them. This CDR3 is 15 amino acids long. The DNA for the CDR3 is TGTGCTAGTGGTTCCAACGTGAGCTTGACGGAGACCCAGTACTTC. Its protein product is CASGSNVSLTETQYF. The whole variable domain, remainder taken from reference TRBV12-5 and TRBJ2-5, is DARVTQTPRHKVTEMGQEVTMRCQPILGHNTVFWYRQTMMQGLELLAYFRNRAPLDDSGMPKDRFSAEMPDATLATLKIQPSEPRDSAVYFCASGSNVSLTETQYFGPGTRLLVL.

This clonotype was observed at least ten times. The chain couples TRBV6-1 to TRBJ2-1; D may correspond to TRBD1 or TRBD2 (6 bases each). Deletions cut 8 bases from V and 10 bases from J, with 24 bases between. This CDR3 contains 15 residues. In germline, CDR1 is MNHNS, CDR2 SASEGT. The CDR3 region is CASSGQGSGEDEQFF. CDR3 sequence (DNA): TGTGCCAGCTCGGGGCAAGGGTCAGGGGAGGACGAGCAGTTCTTC.

The sample holds a few counts of this clonotype. J is TRBJ1-5 and V is TRBV6-1; D remains ambiguous. Trimming took 3 bases from V and 3 from J, leaving 9 bases between them. Germline CDR1 is MNHNS and CDR2 is SASEGT. The CDR3 has 14 amino acids. The CDR3 region is CASSDGVANQPQHF. Here the CDR3 DNA reads TGTGCCAGCAGTGACGGTGTAGCCAATCAGCCCCAGCATTTT.

The chain joins TRBV6-4 to TRBJ2-2; the match to TRBD2 covers 9 bases. Germline loops: CDR1 MRHNA, CDR2 SNTAGT. The V segment lost 0 bases and the J segment 8 bases; nucleotides outside the gene matches: 7. The CDR3 runs 16 residues. The CDR3 spells CASSDSAGTSSGELFF. The DNA for the CDR3 is TGTGCCAGCAGTGACTCGGCCGGGACTAGCTCGGGGGAGCTGTTTTTT.

This clonotype was recorded at least ten times. The V gene is TRBV12-5, the J gene TRBJ2-1; TRBD2 is a possible D gene (7 bases). This CDR3 is built from 15 residues. CDR1 is LGHNT and CDR2 is FRNRAP in the germline V gene. The V gene lost 5 bases and the J gene lost 8 bases, with 19 bases spanning the gap. The CDR3 coding sequence is TGTGCTAGTGGTCGGGGGGCTGGGGGCAATGATGAGCAGTTCTTC. This encodes CASGRGAGGNDEQFF.

V is TRBV27 and J is TRBJ2-1; D not resolved. Germline V gene lookup returns CDR1 MNHEY and CDR2 SMNVEV (reference sequence). Trimming cost V 2 bases and J 4 bases, with 6 bases left between them. The length of the CDR3 is 13 residues. The CDR3 reads CASSLEGYNEQFF. The CDR3 region has the DNA TGTGCCAGCAGTTTAGAAGGGTACAATGAGCAGTTCTTC.

This clonotype was seen many times. The chain employs TRBV6-1 and TRBJ1-6; 7 bases line up with TRBD1. The V and J ends lost 10 bases and 6 bases, in that order; junction bases with no gene match: 6. The germline CDR1 and CDR2 sequences are MNHNS and SASEGT. There are 13 residues in the CDR3. This CDR3 reads CAIVDRLNSPLHF. The CDR3, as DNA: TGTGCCATCGTGGACAGGCTTAATTCACCCCTCCACTTT.